Shown below are 6 T cell receptor beta chains from a single sample sequenced in a study of T cell responses to AZD1222 COVID-19 vaccine. Measured with immunoSEQ multiplex PCR; TCRdb has only the in-frame clones, and not every one. The sample lists some 55,000 clones, roughly 90% seen once, with approximately 2% in the top ten. The material sequenced was peripheral blood, taken on day 0 of AZD1222 vaccination. The receptors derive from an adult in good health.

V and J are TRBV5-8 and TRBJ2-1; D gene ambiguous. V was trimmed by 0 bases and J by 4 bases, leaving 11 bases between them. There are 15 residues in the CDR3. Germline CDR1 reads SGHTS; CDR2 reads YDEGEE. This CDR3 is CASSLVLLTYNEQFF. As DNA, the CDR3 is TGTGCCAGCAGCTTGGTACTCCTAACTTACAATGAGCAGTTCTTC.

This chain uses TRBV19 with TRBJ1-4; TRBD1 is a possible D gene (5 bases). The length of the CDR3 is 15 residues. The germline CDR1 and CDR2 sequences are LNHDA and SQIVND (reference sequence). The V gene lost 3 bases and the J gene lost 4 bases, with 12 bases spanning the gap. CDR3 nucleotides: TGTGCCAGTAGTATTCCAGGGAACGTTAATGAAAAACTGTTTTTT. Translation: CASSIPGNVNEKLFF.

This clone showed up just a few times. The chain couples TRBV5-1 to TRBJ2-5; D possibly corresponds to TRBD2 (5 bases). Trimming stripped 2 bases from V and 5 bases from J, with 7 bases between. This CDR3 contains 12 residues. Germline V CDR1 and CDR2: SGHRS, YFSETQ. CDR3 sequence (DNA): TGCGCCAGCAGCTTCGAGCGGGAGACCCAGTACTTC. Encoded protein: CASSFERETQYF. Complete variable domain (other parts from reference TRBV5-1 and TRBJ2-5): KAGVTQTPRYLIKTRGQQVTLSCSPISGHRSVSWYQQTPGQGLQFLFEYFSETQRNKGNFPGRFSGRQFSNSRSEMNVSTLELGDSALYLCASSFERETQYFGPGTRLLVL.

V usage is TRBV6-2 or TRBV6-3 and J usage is TRBJ2-3; TRBD2 agrees at 8 bases. The germline gives CDR1 MNHEY, CDR2 SVGEGT. CDR3 length: 14 residues. J lost 4 bases, V lost 4 bases, and 4 bases had no gene match. CDR3 coding DNA: TGTGCCAGCAGTTTCCAGCGGGAGTCAGATACGCAGTATTTT. The encoded protein is CASSFQRESDTQYF.

The chain uses TRBV3-1 (or the pseudogene TRBV3-2) and TRBJ2-5, with D unresolved. There are 13 residues in the CDR3. V dropped 2 bases and J dropped 3 bases, with 7 bases sitting between them. Germline V CDR1 and CDR2: LGHDT, YNNKEL (reference sequence). The CDR3 loop is CASSQTDKETQYF. CDR3 DNA sequence: TGTGCCAGCAGCCAAACGGATAAAGAGACCCAGTACTTC.

This clone was found once. V gene TRBV28 combines with J gene TRBJ1-3; perhaps TRBD1 as D (6 bases). The V and J ends lost 5 bases and 0 bases respectively, with 11 bases between them. CDR1 is MDHEN and CDR2 is SYDVKM in the germline V gene. The CDR3 has 15 amino acids. For the CDR3, the DNA is TGTGCCAGCAGTGGAGGGGGTAGCTCTGGAAACACCATATATTTT. It yields the protein CASSGGGSSGNTIYF.